These 11 T cell receptor beta chains were sequenced from one sample in a study of cytomegalovirus exposure and HLA in healthy donors. Assay: immunoSEQ multiplex PCR; the TCRdb copy retains only in-frame clones and omits some. The sample shows about 150,000 clones, about 89% of them seen only once. The sample taken for sequencing was PBMCs. The receptor set was obtained from a woman aged 18-29 years in good health and CMV-seropositive.

J is TRBJ2-5 and V is TRBV7-9; tentatively, D is TRBD2 (5 bases). The CDR3 sequence is 15 residues long. The germline V gene has CDR1 SEHNR and CDR2 FQNEAQ (reference sequence). V lost 3 bases, J lost 5 bases, and 16 bases lay in between. CDR3 DNA sequence: TGTGCCAGCAGCTTGCCCAGCGGTGATAGGGAGACCCAGTACTTC. This encodes CASSLPSGDRETQYF.

This chain connects TRBV30 to TRBJ2-1; TRBD1 is a possible D gene (6 bases). CDR3 length: 13 residues. With 3 bases removed from V and 8 bases from J, the gap between germline ends came to 14 bases. Germline CDR1 GTSNPN, CDR2 SVGIG (reference sequence). This chain's CDR3 is CAWSQGQNYEQFF. CDR3 nucleotides: TGTGCCTGGAGCCAAGGACAGAATTATGAGCAGTTCTTC.

V is TRBV10-3 and J is TRBJ1-5; no reliable D call. V lost 3 bases and J lost 6, with 6 bases in between. Germline CDR1 and CDR2: ENHRY and SYGVKD. The length of the CDR3 is 12 residues. In DNA, the CDR3 is TGTGCCATCAGTGAAGGAGGTCAGCCCCAGCATTTT. Protein sequence: CAISEGGQPQHF.

This clone has just one count. The V and J genes are TRBV12-5 and TRBJ2-7, with D perhaps matching TRBD2 (7 bases). The CDR3 totals 16 residues. Germline CDR1 reads LGHNT; CDR2 reads FRNRAP. The germline V and J ends were trimmed by 5 bases and 7 bases, with 24 bases remaining between them. In DNA form, the CDR3 reads TGTGCTAGTGGTCCGCCGGGGGCGGGAGAATTTAGAGAGCAGTACTTC. It translates to CASGPPGAGEFREQYF.

The chain links TRBV12-5 to TRBJ2-1; a weak D match, TRBD2 (6 bases). Germline V gene data show CDR1 as LGHNT and CDR2 as FRNRAP. The CDR3 runs 14 residues. Deletions cut 7 bases from V and 4 bases from J, with 14 bases between. The CDR3 bases are TGTGCTAGTGACATGGAGGGCCGGTACAATGAGCAGTTCTTC. It specifies CASDMEGRYNEQFF.

The chain couples TRBV19 to TRBJ1-2; the match to TRBD1 covers 8 bases. Germline loops: CDR1 LNHDA, CDR2 SQIVND (reference sequence). This CDR3 region has 14 residues. The trim removed 9 bases at V and 4 bases at J, leaving 10 bases unmatched. CDR3 loop: CASTDRGSTYGYTF. In DNA, the CDR3 is TGTGCCAGCACCGACAGGGGCTCAACCTATGGCTACACCTTC.

The chain joins TRBV19 to TRBJ2-5; 11 positions match TRBD2. The length of the CDR3 is 15 residues. Germline V gene lookup returns CDR1 LNHDA and CDR2 SQIVND (reference sequence). Trimming at V came to 4 bases and at J to 9 bases, leaving 10 bases not matched to a gene. The CDR3 bases are TGTGCCAGTAGTAGAAGGACTAGCGGGCTAGGGGCCCAGTACTTC. This sequence encodes CASSRRTSGLGAQYF.

The chain joins TRBV7-3 to TRBJ2-5; TRBD2 aligns across 12 bases. The length of the CDR3 is 16 residues. Per the germline V gene, CDR1 is SGHTA and CDR2 is FQGTGA. The V segment lost 3 bases and the J segment 1 base; nucleotides outside the gene matches: 3. The CDR3 protein is CASSLTSGSLQETQYF. The CDR3 bases are TGTGCCAGCAGCTTGACTAGCGGGAGCCTCCAAGAGACCCAGTACTTC.

The CDR3 DNA sequence: TGTGCCAGCATGTTAGTCGGGAGGAAAGAAAAACTGTTTTTT. Translated: CASMLVGRKEKLFF. The V gene is TRBV6-1, the J gene TRBJ1-4; D not resolved. CDR1 is MNHNS and CDR2 is SASEGT in the germline V gene. The length of the CDR3 is 14 residues. The germline V and J ends were trimmed by 7 bases and 8 bases, with 17 bases remaining between them.

The chain employs TRBV5-1 and TRBJ2-7; 8 bases fit TRBD1. This CDR3 is built from 14 residues. The V segment lost 0 bases and the J segment 4 bases; nucleotides outside the gene matches: 3. The V gene's germline CDR1 is SGHRS and CDR2 YFSETQ. The CDR3 sequence: CASSLEGQEYEQYF. CDR3 bases: TGCGCCAGCAGCTTGGAGGGACAGGAGTACGAGCAGTACTTC.

The chain is built from TRBV29-1 and TRBJ2-5, with D tentatively TRBD1 (5 bases). V dropped 4 bases and J dropped 0 bases, with 12 bases sitting between them. Germline V gene lookup returns CDR1 SQVTM and CDR2 ANQGSEA. The length of the CDR3 is 14 residues. The CDR3 is CSVVTATYQETQYF. CDR3 DNA sequence: TGCAGCGTTGTGACAGCGACTTACCAAGAGACCCAGTACTTC.